The rows below give T cell receptor beta chains drawn from one sample of a study of blood T cell repertoires in COVID-19. The data were produced by immunoSEQ multiplex PCR, yet TCRdb's version contains in-frame clones alone and is incomplete. The sample records about 45,000 clones, 87% being singletons. The source material was peripheral blood. These receptors came from an elderly woman with active COVID-19. Both conserved end residues are part of each CDR3. A D gene is named only where the DNA matches it firmly. Clone size appears in some rows only: once, few, many, or a class for an expanded clone.

clone size	V gene	J gene	D gene	CDR3 DNA	CDR3 protein
few	TRBV11-3	TRBJ2-3	TRBD2	TGTGCCAGCAGCTTCAGAAGCGGGGACACAGATACGCAGTATTTT	CASSFRSGDTDTQYF
few	TRBV7-8	TRBJ2-2	.	TGTGCCAGCAGCTTGGCAGGGGATACCGGGGAGCTGTTTTTT	CASSLAGDTGELFF
once	TRBV5-1	TRBJ2-2	.	TGCGCCAGCAGTTCCCGAGGAGGGGACACCGGGGAGCTGTTTTTT	CASSSRGGDTGELFF
.	TRBV6-2/TRBV6-3	TRBJ2-1	TRBD1	TGTGCCAGCAGTCACGCCGGGACAGGGGGCTACAATGAGCAGTTCTTC	CASSHAGTGGYNEQFF
.	TRBV11-2	TRBJ2-1	.	TGTGCCAGCAGCTTAGAATACCAGTACAATGAGCAGTTCTTC	CASSLEYQYNEQFF
.	TRBV9	TRBJ2-3	TRBD2	TGTGCCAGCAGCGCGGGACTAGCGGGGGGCCACTTAGATACGCAGTATTTT	CASSAGLAGGHLDTQYF
.	TRBV5-1	TRBJ2-3	.	TGCGCCAGCACCAGGTCAGGGGTTGCAGATACGCAGTATTTT	CASTRSGVADTQYF
.	TRBV2	TRBJ2-3	.	TGTGCCAGCAGTTTTACGGGAACTAGCACAGATACGCAGTATTTT	CASSFTGTSTDTQYF
once	TRBV4-1	TRBJ1-4	.	TGCGCCAGCAGCCAAGATAGGGGAGGCGGAGGGGTCGAAAAACTGTTTTTT	CASSQDRGGGGVEKLFF
.	TRBV5-1	TRBJ2-2	.	TGCGCCAGCAGACGCGGGGGCGAAAACACCGGGGAGCTGTTTTTT	CASRRGGENTGELFF
.	TRBV6-6	TRBJ2-7	.	TGTGCCAGCACATCATTGTACGAGCAGTACTTC	CASTSLYEQYF
.	TRBV3-1/TRBV3-2	TRBJ2-1	.	TGTGCCAGCAGTCTCGGGGGAAATGAGCAGTTCTTC	CASSLGGNEQFF
.	TRBV7-9	TRBJ2-6	.	TGTGCCAGCCCTCGACAGGCTAGCTCTGGGGCCAACGTCCTGACTTTC	CASPRQASSGANVLTF
.	TRBV24-1	TRBJ2-2	.	TGTGCCACCAGTGATGGCAGGGTCTCCGGGGAGCTGTTTTTT	CATSDGRVSGELFF
.	TRBV3-1/TRBV3-2	TRBJ1-5	TRBD1	TGTGCTTCGGGGACAGGTATTTCCAATCAGCCCCAGCATTTT	CASGTGISNQPQHF
few	TRBV11-1	TRBJ2-5	.	TGTGCCAGCAGCCAGACAGGTTTCCAAGAGACCCAGTACTTC	CASSQTGFQETQYF
.	TRBV5-4	TRBJ2-3	TRBD2	TGTGCCAGCAGCTCCCCAGGCGGGGGGTTCACAGATACGCAGTATTTT	CASSSPGGGFTDTQYF
.	TRBV18	TRBJ1-4	.	TGTGCCAGCCAGACCACTACCAATGAAAAACTGTTTTTT	CASQTTTNEKLFF